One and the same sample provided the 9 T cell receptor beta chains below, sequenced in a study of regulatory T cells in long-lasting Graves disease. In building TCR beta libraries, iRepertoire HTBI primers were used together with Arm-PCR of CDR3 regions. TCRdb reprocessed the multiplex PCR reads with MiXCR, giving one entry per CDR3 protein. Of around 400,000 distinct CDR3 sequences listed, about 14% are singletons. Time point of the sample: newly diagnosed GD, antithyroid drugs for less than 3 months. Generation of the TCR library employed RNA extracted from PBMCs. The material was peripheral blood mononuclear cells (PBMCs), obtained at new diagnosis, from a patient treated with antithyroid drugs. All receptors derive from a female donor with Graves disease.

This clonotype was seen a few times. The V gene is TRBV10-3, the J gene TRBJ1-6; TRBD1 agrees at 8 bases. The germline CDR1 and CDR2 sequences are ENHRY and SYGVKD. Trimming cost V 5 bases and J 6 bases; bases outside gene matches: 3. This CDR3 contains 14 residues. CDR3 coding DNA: TGTGCCATCAGTCAGGGGGCGCGTAATTCACCCCTCCACTTT. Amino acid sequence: CAISQGARNSPLHF.

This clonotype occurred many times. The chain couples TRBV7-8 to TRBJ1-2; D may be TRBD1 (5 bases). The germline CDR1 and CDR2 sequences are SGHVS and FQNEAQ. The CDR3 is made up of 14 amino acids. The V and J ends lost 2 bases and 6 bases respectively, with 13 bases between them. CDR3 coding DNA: TGTGCCAGCAGCTTATCTGGTATGGGGCATGGCTACACCTTC. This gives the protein CASSLSGMGHGYTF.

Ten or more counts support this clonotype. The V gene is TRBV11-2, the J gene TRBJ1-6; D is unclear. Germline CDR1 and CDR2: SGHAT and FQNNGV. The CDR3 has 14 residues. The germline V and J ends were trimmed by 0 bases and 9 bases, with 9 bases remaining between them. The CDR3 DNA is TGTGCCAGCAGCTTAGAAGGATTCGGTTCACCCCTCCACTTT. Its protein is CASSLEGFGSPLHF.

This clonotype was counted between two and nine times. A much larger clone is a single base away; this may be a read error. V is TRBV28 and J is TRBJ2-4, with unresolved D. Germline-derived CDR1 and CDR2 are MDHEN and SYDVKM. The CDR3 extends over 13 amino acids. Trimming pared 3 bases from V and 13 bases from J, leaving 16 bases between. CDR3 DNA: TGTGCCAGCAGTTTTGGCGCCACCAATGAGCAGTACTTC. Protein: CASSFGATNEQYF. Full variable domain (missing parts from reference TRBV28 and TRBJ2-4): DVKVTQSSRYLVKRTGEKVFLECVQDMDHENMFWYRQDPGLGLRLIYFSYDVKMKEKGDIPEGYSVSREKKERFSLILESASTNQTSMYLCASSFGATNEQYFGAGTRLSVL.

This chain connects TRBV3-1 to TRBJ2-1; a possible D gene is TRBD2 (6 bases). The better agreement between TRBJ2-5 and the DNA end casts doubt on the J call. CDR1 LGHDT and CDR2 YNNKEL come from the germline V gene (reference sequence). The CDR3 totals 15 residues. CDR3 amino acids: CASSLPGGIKQTQYF. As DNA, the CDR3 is TGTGCCAGCAGCCTGCCAGGCGGGATAAAACAGACCCAGTACTTC.

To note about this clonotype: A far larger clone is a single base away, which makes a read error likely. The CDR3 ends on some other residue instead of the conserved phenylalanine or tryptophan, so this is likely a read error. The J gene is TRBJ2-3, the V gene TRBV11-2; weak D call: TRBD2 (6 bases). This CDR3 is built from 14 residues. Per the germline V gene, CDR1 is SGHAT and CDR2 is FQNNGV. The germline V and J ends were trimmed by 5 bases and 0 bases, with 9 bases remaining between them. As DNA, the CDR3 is TGTGCCAGCAGCCTCGGGACTAGCACAGATACGCAGTATTTG. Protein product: CASSLGTSTDTQYL.

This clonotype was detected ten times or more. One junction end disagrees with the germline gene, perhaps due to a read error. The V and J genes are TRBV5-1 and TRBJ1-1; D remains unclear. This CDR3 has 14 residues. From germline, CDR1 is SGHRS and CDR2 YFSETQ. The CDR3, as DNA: TGTGCCAGCAGCTGGAGGGCGGTGAACACTGAAGCTTTCTTT. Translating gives CASSWRAVNTEAFF.

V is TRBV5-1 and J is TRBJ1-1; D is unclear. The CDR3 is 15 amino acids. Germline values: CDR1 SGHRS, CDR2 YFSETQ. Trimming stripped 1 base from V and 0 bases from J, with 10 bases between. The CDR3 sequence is CASSLTTALNTEAFF. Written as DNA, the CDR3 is TGCGCCAGCAGCTTGACGACGGCGCTGAACACTGAAGCTTTCTTT.

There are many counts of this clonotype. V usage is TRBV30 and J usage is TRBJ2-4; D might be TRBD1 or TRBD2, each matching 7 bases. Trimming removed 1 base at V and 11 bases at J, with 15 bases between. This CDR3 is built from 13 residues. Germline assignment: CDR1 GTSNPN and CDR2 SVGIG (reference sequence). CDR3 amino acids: CAWSGPRGGVQYF. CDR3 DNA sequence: TGTGCCTGGAGTGGCCCCAGGGGGGGCGTTCAGTACTTC. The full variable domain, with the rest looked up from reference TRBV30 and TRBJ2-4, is SQTIHQWPATLVQPVGSPLSLECTVEGTSNPNLYWYRQAAGRGLQLLFYSVGIGQISSEVPQNLSASRPQDRQFILSSKKLLLSDSGFYLCAWSGPRGGVQYFGAGTRLSVL.